The 29 T cell receptor beta chains below were found in one sample sequenced in a study of vaccination and CD4 T cells after COVID-19. These TCRs' antigens remain unknown. Treatment specified: approximately 9-day PBMC culture with coronavirus spike peptide pools or control peptides (ViraFEST assay). Investigators obtained the unexposed donor's CD4+ T cells before the COVID-19 pandemic (2011-2018). Once obtained from cultured CD4+ T cells, the DNA was sequenced using the Oncomine TCR Beta short-read assay. TCRdb fed the PCR reads into MiXCR, producing one record per CDR3 protein. The table shows roughly 7,200 distinct CDR3 sequences, with approximately 44% occurring only once. The sequencing sample was made of CD4+ T cells from blood, cultured in vitro. The source of these receptors is a human donor in good health.

The chain carries TRBV28 and TRBJ1-5, with D possibly TRBD1 on 6 matching bases. V lost 4 bases, J lost 4 bases, and 11 bases lay in between. This CDR3 has 14 residues. Germline V CDR1 and CDR2: MDHEN, SYDVKM. The CDR3 reads CASSSAGVNQPQHF. CDR3 sequence (DNA): TGTGCCAGCAGTTCAGCAGGGGTAAATCAGCCCCAGCATTTT.

The V call is TRBV25-1, the J call TRBJ1-2, with 8 bases aligning to TRBD1. V dropped 6 bases and J dropped 2; count of bases not matched to a gene: 5. Germline V gives CDR1 MGHDK, CDR2 SYGVNS. CDR3 length: 14 amino acids. The DNA for the CDR3 is TGTGCCAGCAGGATGACAGGGGCGAACTATGGCTACACCTTC. Its translation is CASRMTGANYGYTF.

In its sample, this clonotype was seen a few times. This chain connects TRBV7-9 to TRBJ1-5; TRBD1 agrees at 9 bases. In germline, CDR1 is SEHNR, CDR2 FQNEAQ (reference sequence). The CDR3 has 13 amino acids. V dropped 7 bases and J dropped 5; count of bases not matched to a gene: 3. CDR3 loop: CASMGQGDQPQHF. The CDR3 bases are TGTGCCAGCATGGGACAGGGCGATCAGCCCCAGCATTTT.

This chain uses TRBV5-1 with TRBJ2-7; 10 bases agree with TRBD2. Per the germline V gene, CDR1 is SGHRS and CDR2 is YFSETQ. The V segment lost 0 bases and the J segment 3 bases; nucleotides outside the gene matches: 6. The CDR3 extends over 16 amino acids. In DNA form, the CDR3 reads TGCGCCAGCAGCTTGGCCTCACTAGCGGGAAACTACGAGCAGTACTTC. It specifies CASSLASLAGNYEQYF.

The chain uses TRBV27 and TRBJ2-2, with D maybe TRBD2 (6 bases). In germline, CDR1 is MNHEY, CDR2 SMNVEV (reference sequence). Trimming pared 6 bases from V and 4 bases from J, leaving 15 bases between. CDR3 length equals 15 residues. In DNA, the CDR3 is TGTGCCAGCAGACCTTGGACGGAGGGCACCGGGGAGCTGTTTTTT. Encoded protein: CASRPWTEGTGELFF.

The V gene is TRBV5-4, the J gene TRBJ2-5; a possible D gene is TRBD2 (6 bases). From germline, CDR1 is SGHNT and CDR2 YYREEE (reference sequence). The CDR3 length is 14 residues. V lost 5 bases and J 2 bases, leaving 13 bases between the germline ends. The CDR3 spells CASRVEGRQETQYF. CDR3 nucleotides: TGTGCCAGCAGGGTGGAGGGGAGGCAAGAGACCCAGTACTTC.

This rearrangement joins TRBV19 to TRBJ1-2; 8 positions agree with TRBD1. This CDR3 spans 12 amino acids. J gave up 8 bases and V 9 bases, and 8 bases lay outside the gene matches. Germline CDR1 LNHDA, CDR2 SQIVND (reference sequence). CDR3 loop: CASLDRAYGYTF. For the CDR3, the DNA is TGTGCCAGCCTGGACAGGGCTTACGGCTACACCTTC.

This chain joins TRBV12-3 or TRBV12-4 and TRBJ2-7; TRBD2 matches 7 bases. This CDR3 contains 13 residues. V trimming: 6 bases; J trimming: 2 bases; junction bases outside the gene matches: 4. The CDR3 DNA sequence: TGTGCCAGCAGGGCGGGAGCCACCTACGAGCAGTACTTC. Translated, it gives CASRAGATYEQYF.

This clonotype occurred a few times. J is TRBJ2-2 and V is TRBV29-1, with a tentative D call TRBD2 (5 bases). The CDR3 is 15 amino acids. Germline CDR1 and CDR2: SQVTM and ANQGSEA. The ends were cut back, 0 bases at V and 7 bases at J, with 15 bases in the middle. CDR3 sequence reads: CSVEDLTPRGGELFF. Written as DNA, the CDR3 is TGCAGCGTTGAAGATTTGACCCCTCGGGGCGGGGAGCTGTTTTTT.

This clonotype has just a few counts. This rearrangement joins TRBV7-9 to TRBJ2-5; D not certain. The germline gives CDR1 SEHNR, CDR2 FQNEAQ (reference sequence). Trimming pared 3 bases from V and 7 bases from J, leaving 18 bases between. The CDR3 loop spans 15 amino acids. DNA for the CDR3: TGTGCCAGCAGCTTCCCTACGCCCCAAACTGGGACCCAGTACTTC. It encodes CASSFPTPQTGTQYF. The full variable domain, its missing parts supplied by reference TRBV7-9 and TRBJ2-5, is DTGVSQNPRHKITKRGQNVTFRCDPISEHNRLYWYRQTLGQGPEFLTYFQNEAQLEKSRLLSDRFSAERPKGSFSTLEIQRTEQGDSAMYLCASSFPTPQTGTQYFGPGTRLLVL.

This clonotype has just a few counts. The chain uses TRBV6-1 and TRBJ2-1, with 11 bases identical to TRBD2. After removal of 6 bases from V and 7 bases from J, the junction contained 11 bases not matched to a gene. The CDR3 runs 16 residues. Germline CDR1 MNHNS, CDR2 SASEGT. In DNA form, the CDR3 reads TGTGCCAGCAGCCTCCGTAGCGGGAGGGGGCAGAATGAGCAGTTCTTC. This encodes CASSLRSGRGQNEQFF.

The genes are TRBV12-3 or TRBV12-4 and TRBJ1-1, with TRBD1 identical over 7 bases. This CDR3 is 11 amino acids long. V was clipped by 8 bases and J by 11 bases; unmatched bases: 8. CDR3 amino acids: CASGRQGSAFF. As DNA, the CDR3 is TGTGCCAGCGGCCGACAGGGATCGGCTTTCTTT.

V usage is TRBV6-1 and J usage is TRBJ1-1; 9 bases match TRBD1. The CDR3 is made up of 18 amino acids. Trimming at V came to 6 bases and at J to 1 base, leaving 15 bases not matched to a gene. The germline gives CDR1 MNHNS, CDR2 SASEGT. CDR3 in amino acids: CASSRSHRDRDWNTEAFF. The DNA of the CDR3 is TGTGCCAGCAGCCGATCCCACCGGGACAGGGATTGGAACACTGAAGCTTTCTTT.

The table lists this clonotype with a few counts. The rearrangement links TRBV5-4 to TRBJ1-2; D gene ambiguous. The V end lost 0 bases, the J end lost 1 base, and 10 bases lay between the germline ends. The CDR3 spans 15 residues. Germline V CDR1 and CDR2: SGHNT, YYREEE (reference sequence). CDR3 nucleotide sequence: TGTGCCAGCAGCTTGGGCCTTTTGGGTAACTATGGCTACACCTTC. Residues: CASSLGLLGNYGYTF.

This clonotype showed up just a few times. The V and J genes are TRBV2 and TRBJ1-2; the match to TRBD1 covers 8 bases. The V gene's germline CDR1 is SNHLY and CDR2 FYNNEI. V gave up 2 bases and J gave up 6 bases; unmatched junction bases: 11. The CDR3 spans 16 residues. As DNA, the CDR3 is TGTGCCAGCAGTGAATCCCGTCTCGGGACAGGAGATGGCTACACCTTC. This codes for CASSESRLGTGDGYTF.

This clonotype was detected only once. This CDR3 is CATSREHWTSAFYEQYF. The CDR3, as DNA: TGTGCCACCAGCAGAGAGCACTGGACTAGCGCGTTCTACGAGCAGTACTTC. This chain links TRBV15 with TRBJ2-7, with 9 bases matching TRBD2. Germline CDR1 is LNHNV and CDR2 is YYDKDF (reference sequence). The CDR3 runs 17 residues. The J segment lost 3 bases and the V segment lost 0 bases, leaving 9 bases of the junction unmatched.

This clonotype has a handful of counts. The chain couples TRBV7-6 to TRBJ1-1; D unresolved. This CDR3 has 14 amino acids. In germline, CDR1 is SGHVS, CDR2 FNYEAQ. Trimming cost V 4 bases and J 8 bases, with 17 bases left between them. This CDR3 is CASSSDTGTAEAFF. CDR3 nucleotides: TGTGCCAGCAGCTCCGACACGGGTACGGCAGAAGCTTTCTTT.

V is TRBV5-1 and J is TRBJ2-7; 9 nucleotides agree with TRBD2. This CDR3 is built from 14 residues. The germline V gene has CDR1 SGHRS and CDR2 YFSETQ. J lost 2 bases, V lost 6 bases, and 6 bases had no gene match. DNA for the CDR3: TGCGCCAGCACACTTAGCGGGGGCCCCTACGAGCAGTACTTC. Translation gives CASTLSGGPYEQYF.

The rearrangement joins TRBV12-5 to TRBJ1-6; 8 bases align to TRBD1. Germline CDR1 reads LGHNT; CDR2 reads FRNRAP. The CDR3 runs to 16 residues. Trimming cost V 5 bases and J 11 bases; bases outside gene matches: 14. The CDR3 reads CASGPYTGQGRTPLHF. As DNA, the CDR3 is TGTGCTAGTGGTCCATATACCGGACAGGGTCGGACACCCCTCCACTTT. Full variable domain (remainder filled in from reference TRBV12-5 and TRBJ1-6): DARVTQTPRHKVTEMGQEVTMRCQPILGHNTVFWYRQTMMQGLELLAYFRNRAPLDDSGMPKDRFSAEMPDATLATLKIQPSEPRDSAVYFCASGPYTGQGRTPLHFGNGTRLTVT.

The genes are TRBV12-5 and TRBJ2-5; D unresolved. The CDR3 is 12 residues long. Germline lookup yields CDR1 LGHNT and CDR2 FRNRAP. Deletions cut 8 bases from V and 4 bases from J, with 11 bases between. CDR3 coding DNA: TGTGCTAGTATGACGGTGTCAGAGACCCAGTACTTC. It yields the protein CASMTVSETQYF.

The gene calls are TRBV5-6 and TRBJ2-3; 7 nucleotides match TRBD2. Germline trimming cut 1 base from V and 11 bases from J; bases unmatched to any gene: 4. Germline-derived CDR1 and CDR2 are SGHDT and YYEEEE. The CDR3 is made up of 12 amino acids. CDR3 sequence reads: CASSLLASGQYF. DNA for the CDR3: TGTGCCAGCAGCTTGTTAGCTAGCGGGCAGTATTTT.

The chain combines TRBV20-1 with TRBJ2-1, with a tentative D call TRBD2 (6 bases). The CDR3 totals 14 residues. V was trimmed by 6 bases and J by 6 bases, leaving 18 bases between them. Germline V gene sequence: CDR1 DFQATT, CDR2 SNEGSKA (reference sequence). For the CDR3, the DNA is TGCAGTGCGCCAAGACTAGAGAAGGGCAATGAGCAGTTCTTC. Translation: CSAPRLEKGNEQFF.

This chain uses TRBV2 with TRBJ2-2, with 9 bases identical to TRBD2. The J segment lost 7 bases and the V segment lost 2 bases, leaving 5 bases of the junction unmatched. The CDR3 extends over 15 amino acids. CDR1 and CDR2 (germline): SNHLY, FYNNEI. CDR3 amino acids: CASSEIAGGGGELFF. The CDR3 DNA is TGTGCCAGCAGTGAAATCGCGGGAGGGGGCGGGGAGCTGTTTTTT.

This clonotype was found a few times. The chain recombines TRBV7-2 with TRBJ1-2; TRBD1 is a possible D gene (5 bases). Germline-derived CDR1 and CDR2 are SGHTA and FQGNSA. V was clipped by 1 base and J by 4 bases, with 7 bases between them. The CDR3 has 13 amino acids. Here the CDR3 reads CASSLGGTYGYTF. As DNA, the CDR3 is TGTGCCAGCAGCTTAGGGGGGACCTATGGCTACACCTTC. The complete variable domain, with remaining parts taken from reference TRBV7-2 and TRBJ1-2, reads GAGVSQSPSNKVTEKGKDVELRCDPISGHTALYWYRQSLGQGLEFLIYFQGNSAPDKSGLPSDRFSAERTGGSVSTLTIQRTQQEDSAVYLCASSLGGTYGYTFGSGTRLTVV.

The rearrangement uses TRBV2 and TRBJ1-1; D remains ambiguous. The CDR3 runs to 15 residues. CDR1 is SNHLY and CDR2 is FYNNEI in the germline V gene. Between the trimmed V and J ends, which lost 3 bases and 8 bases, there was a span of 19 bases. This chain's CDR3 is CASSERSARDREAFF. The CDR3 region has the DNA TGTGCCAGCAGTGAGCGGTCTGCACGTGATCGAGAAGCTTTCTTT.

This clonotype was seen more than once but under ten times. This rearrangement joins TRBV6-1 to TRBJ1-5; D is unclear. The CDR3 spans 15 residues. Germline V gene lookup returns CDR1 MNHNS and CDR2 SASEGT. Trimming took 6 bases from V and 5 from J, leaving 17 bases between them. The CDR3 DNA reads as TGTGCCAGCAGCCGGACTATCGGTGGGGATCAGCCCCAGCATTTT. It specifies CASSRTIGGDQPQHF.

This clonotype was seen a handful of times. DNA of the CDR3: TGTGCCAGCAGTCCTCCCCGGACAGTCAACAATGAGCAGTTCTTC. Protein: CASSPPRTVNNEQFF. This chain links TRBV27 with TRBJ2-1; weak D call: TRBD1 (6 bases). Trimming shortened V by 5 bases and J by 5 bases, and 16 bases separated the two germline ends. Germline loops: CDR1 MNHEY, CDR2 SMNVEV (reference sequence). The length of the CDR3 is 15 residues.

V and J are TRBV10-3 and TRBJ2-1; 10 bases map to TRBD2. Trimming removed 3 bases from V and 7 bases from J; junction bases left unmatched: 9. The CDR3 loop spans 16 amino acids. CDR1 and CDR2 (germline): ENHRY, SYGVKD. For the CDR3, the DNA is TGTGCCATCAGTGATTTTAGCGGGAGGAATATGAATGAGCAGTTCTTC. As protein: CAISDFSGRNMNEQFF.

This clonotype has just a few counts. The chain recombines TRBV6-1 with TRBJ2-7; the D gene is possibly TRBD1 (6 bases). The CDR3 is made up of 14 amino acids. In germline, CDR1 is MNHNS, CDR2 SASEGT. Between the trimmed V and J ends, which lost 6 bases and 3 bases, there was a span of 15 bases. CDR3 residues: CASRPTGSNYEQYF. CDR3 coding DNA: TGTGCCAGCAGGCCGACAGGTTCGAACTACGAGCAGTACTTC.